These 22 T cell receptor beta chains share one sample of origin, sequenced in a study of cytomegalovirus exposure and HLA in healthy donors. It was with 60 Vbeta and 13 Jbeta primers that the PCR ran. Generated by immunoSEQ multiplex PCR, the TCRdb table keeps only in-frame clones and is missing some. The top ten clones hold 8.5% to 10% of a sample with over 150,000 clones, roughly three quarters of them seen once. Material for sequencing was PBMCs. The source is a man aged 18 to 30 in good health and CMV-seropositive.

The CDR3 DNA sequence: TGTGCCAGCAGCTTGGTCAGGGGGAATAGTGGCTACACCTTC. It yields the protein CASSLVRGNSGYTF. This chain uses TRBV5-4 with TRBJ1-2; 7 positions agree with TRBD1. V was clipped by 0 bases and J by 7 bases; unmatched bases: 6. CDR3 length: 14 residues. Germline-derived CDR1 and CDR2 are SGHNT and YYREEE (reference sequence).

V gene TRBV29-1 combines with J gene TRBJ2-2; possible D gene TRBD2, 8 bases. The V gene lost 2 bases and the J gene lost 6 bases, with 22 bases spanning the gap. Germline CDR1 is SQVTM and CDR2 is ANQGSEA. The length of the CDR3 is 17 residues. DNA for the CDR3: TGCAGCGTTGAAAGCCCCGGGAGGGGGCAGTTTTCCGGGGAGCTGTTTTTT. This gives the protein CSVESPGRGQFSGELFF.

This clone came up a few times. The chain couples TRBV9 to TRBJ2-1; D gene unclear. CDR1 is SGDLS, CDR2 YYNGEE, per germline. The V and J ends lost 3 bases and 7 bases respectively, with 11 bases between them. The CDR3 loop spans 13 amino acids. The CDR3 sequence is CASSAAPQNEQFF. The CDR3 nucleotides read TGTGCCAGCAGCGCCGCCCCTCAGAATGAGCAGTTCTTC.

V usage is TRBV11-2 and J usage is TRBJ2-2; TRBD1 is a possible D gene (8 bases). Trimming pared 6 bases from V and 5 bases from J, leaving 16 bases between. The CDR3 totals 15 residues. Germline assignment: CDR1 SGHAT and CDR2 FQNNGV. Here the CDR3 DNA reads TGTGCCAGCAGGATTGGACAGGGAGGGACCGGGGAGCTGTTTTTT. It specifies CASRIGQGGTGELFF.

CDR3 in DNA: TGTGCCAGCAGTGTTGGGACAGGGGGCCGGCAAGAGACCCAGTACTTC. This translates into CASSVGTGGRQETQYF. The genes are TRBV7-9 and TRBJ2-5, with 12 bases fitting TRBD1. The CDR3 loop spans 16 amino acids. V lost 6 bases and J lost 2; bases outside the gene matches: 7. CDR1 SEHNR and CDR2 FQNEAQ come from the germline V gene (reference sequence).

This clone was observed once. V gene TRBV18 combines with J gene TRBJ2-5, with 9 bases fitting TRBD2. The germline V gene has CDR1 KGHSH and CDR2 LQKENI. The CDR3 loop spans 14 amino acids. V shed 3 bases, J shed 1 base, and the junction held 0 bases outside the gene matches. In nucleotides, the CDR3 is TGTGCCAGCTCACCGGGACTAGCCCAAGAGACCCAGTACTTC. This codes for CASSPGLAQETQYF.

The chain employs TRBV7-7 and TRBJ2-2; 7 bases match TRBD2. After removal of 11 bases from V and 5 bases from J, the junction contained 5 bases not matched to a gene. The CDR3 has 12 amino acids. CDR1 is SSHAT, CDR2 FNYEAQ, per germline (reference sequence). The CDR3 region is CALGRETGELFF. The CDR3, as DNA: TGTGCCCTAGGGAGGGAGACCGGGGAGCTGTTTTTT.

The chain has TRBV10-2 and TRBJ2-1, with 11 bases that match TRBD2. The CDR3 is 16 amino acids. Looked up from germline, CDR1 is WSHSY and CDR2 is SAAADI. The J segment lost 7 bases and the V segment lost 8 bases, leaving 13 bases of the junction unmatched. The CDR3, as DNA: TGCGCCAGCTCTGACGAACTAGCGGGAGTGGATAATGAGCAGTTCTTC. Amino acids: CASSDELAGVDNEQFF.

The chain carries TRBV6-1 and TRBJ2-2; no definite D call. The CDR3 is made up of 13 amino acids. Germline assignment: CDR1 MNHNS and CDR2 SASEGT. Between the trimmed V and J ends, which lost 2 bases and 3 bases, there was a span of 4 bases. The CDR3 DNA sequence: TGTGCCAGCAGTGAATTCGACACCGGGGAGCTGTTTTTT. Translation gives CASSEFDTGELFF.

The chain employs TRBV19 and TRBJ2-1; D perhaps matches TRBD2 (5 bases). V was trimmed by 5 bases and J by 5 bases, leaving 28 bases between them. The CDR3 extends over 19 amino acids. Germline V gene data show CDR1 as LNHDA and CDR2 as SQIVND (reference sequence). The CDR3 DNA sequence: TGTGCCAGTAGTCATATCCTCGGACTTCCTGGTTTCGACCACAATGAGCAGTTCTTC. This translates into CASSHILGLPGFDHNEQFF. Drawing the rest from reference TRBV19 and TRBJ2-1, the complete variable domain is DGGITQSPKYLFRKEGQNVTLSCEQNLNHDAMYWYRQDPGQGLRLIYYSQIVNDFQKGDIAEGYSVSREKKESFPLTVTSAQKNPTAFYLCASSHILGLPGFDHNEQFFGPGTRLTVL.

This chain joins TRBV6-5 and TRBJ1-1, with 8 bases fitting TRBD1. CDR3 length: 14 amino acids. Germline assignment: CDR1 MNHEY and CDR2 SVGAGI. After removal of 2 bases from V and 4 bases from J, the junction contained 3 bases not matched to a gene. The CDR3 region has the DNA TGTGCCAGCAGTTACCAGGACAGGGCCACTGAAGCTTTCTTT. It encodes CASSYQDRATEAFF.

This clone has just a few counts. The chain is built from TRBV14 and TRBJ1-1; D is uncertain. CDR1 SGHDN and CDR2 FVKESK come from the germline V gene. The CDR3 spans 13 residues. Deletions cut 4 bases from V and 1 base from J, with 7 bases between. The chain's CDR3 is CASSLRKNTEAFF. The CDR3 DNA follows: TGTGCCAGCAGCCTCAGGAAGAACACTGAAGCTTTCTTT.

The CDR3, as DNA: TGTGCCAGCAGCTTACGCCAGACTAGCCGGGAGCAGTTCTTC. Translating gives CASSLRQTSREQFF. The gene calls are TRBV13 and TRBJ2-1; 7 positions agree with TRBD2. Germline V gives CDR1 PRHDT, CDR2 FYEKMQ (reference sequence). This CDR3 has 14 residues. V was clipped by 2 bases and J by 10 bases; unmatched bases: 8.

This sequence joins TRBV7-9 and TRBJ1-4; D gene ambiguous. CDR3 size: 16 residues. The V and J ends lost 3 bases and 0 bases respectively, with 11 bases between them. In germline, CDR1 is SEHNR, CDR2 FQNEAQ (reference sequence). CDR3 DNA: TGTGCCAGCAGCTTTAAATCACAGCCAACTAATGAAAAACTGTTTTTT. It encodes CASSFKSQPTNEKLFF.

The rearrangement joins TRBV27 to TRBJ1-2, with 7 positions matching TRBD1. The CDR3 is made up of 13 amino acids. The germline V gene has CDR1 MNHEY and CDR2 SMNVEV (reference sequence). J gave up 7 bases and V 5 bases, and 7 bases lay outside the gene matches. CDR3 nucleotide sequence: TGTGCCAGCAGTCCAGGGGGGCTGAGTGGCTACACCTTC. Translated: CASSPGGLSGYTF.

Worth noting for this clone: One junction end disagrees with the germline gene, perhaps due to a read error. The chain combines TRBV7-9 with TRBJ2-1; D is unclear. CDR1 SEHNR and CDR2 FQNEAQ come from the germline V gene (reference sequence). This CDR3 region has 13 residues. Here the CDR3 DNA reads TGTTCCAGCAGCTTAAGTTTAGACAATGAGCAGTTCTTC. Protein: CSSSLSLDNEQFF.

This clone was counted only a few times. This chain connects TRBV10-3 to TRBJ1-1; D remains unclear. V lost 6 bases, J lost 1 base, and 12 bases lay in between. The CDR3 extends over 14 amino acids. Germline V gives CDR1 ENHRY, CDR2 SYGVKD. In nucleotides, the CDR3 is TGTGCCATCAGCAAGACTGAACAGAACACTGAAGCTTTCTTT. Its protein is CAISKTEQNTEAFF.

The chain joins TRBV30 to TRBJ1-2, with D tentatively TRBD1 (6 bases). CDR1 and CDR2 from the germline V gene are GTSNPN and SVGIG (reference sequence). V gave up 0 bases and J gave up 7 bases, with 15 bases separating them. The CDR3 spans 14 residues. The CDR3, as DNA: TGTGCCTGGAGTGTACTCGAACTAGGGGGTGGCTACACCTTC. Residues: CAWSVLELGGGYTF.

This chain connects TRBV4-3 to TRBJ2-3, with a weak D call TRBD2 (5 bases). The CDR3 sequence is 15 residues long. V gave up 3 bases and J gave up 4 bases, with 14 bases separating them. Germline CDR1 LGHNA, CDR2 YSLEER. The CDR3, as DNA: TGCGCCAGCAGCCACGACTATACGCAGGCAGATACGCAGTATTTT. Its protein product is CASSHDYTQADTQYF.

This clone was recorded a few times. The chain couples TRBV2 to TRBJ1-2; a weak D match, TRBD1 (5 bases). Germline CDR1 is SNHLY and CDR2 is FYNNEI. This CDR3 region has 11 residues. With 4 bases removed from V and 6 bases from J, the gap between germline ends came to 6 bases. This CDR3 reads CASSGTNGYTF. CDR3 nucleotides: TGTGCCAGCAGTGGGACAAATGGCTACACCTTC.

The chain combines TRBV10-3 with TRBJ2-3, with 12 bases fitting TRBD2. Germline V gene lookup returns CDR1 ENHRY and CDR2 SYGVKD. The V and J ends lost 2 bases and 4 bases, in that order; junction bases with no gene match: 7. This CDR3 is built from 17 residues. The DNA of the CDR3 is TGTGCCATCAGTGAGGGAGCTAGCGGGAGGGCACCAGATACGCAGTATTTT. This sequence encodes CAISEGASGRAPDTQYF.

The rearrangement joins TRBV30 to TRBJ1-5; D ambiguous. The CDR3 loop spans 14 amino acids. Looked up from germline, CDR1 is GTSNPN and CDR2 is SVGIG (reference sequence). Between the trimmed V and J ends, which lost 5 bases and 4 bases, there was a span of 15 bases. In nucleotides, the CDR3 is TGTGCCTGGGGCCTTGTACAGACGAATCAGCCCCAGCATTTT. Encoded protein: CAWGLVQTNQPQHF.